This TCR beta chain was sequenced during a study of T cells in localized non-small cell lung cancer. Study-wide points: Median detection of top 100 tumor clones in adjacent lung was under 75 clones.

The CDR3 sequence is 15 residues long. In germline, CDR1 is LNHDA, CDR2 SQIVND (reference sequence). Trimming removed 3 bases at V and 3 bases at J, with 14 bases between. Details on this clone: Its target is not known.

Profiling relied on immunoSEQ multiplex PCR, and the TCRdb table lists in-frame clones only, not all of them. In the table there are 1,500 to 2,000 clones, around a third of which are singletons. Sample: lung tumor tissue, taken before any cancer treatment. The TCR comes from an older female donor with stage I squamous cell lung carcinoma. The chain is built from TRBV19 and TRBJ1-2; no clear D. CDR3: CASSIGPTLHYGYTF. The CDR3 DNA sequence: TGTGCCAGTAGTATTGGACCGACATTACACTATGGCTACACCTTC.